The sequence of this T cell receptor beta chain was determined in a study of blood T cell repertoires in COVID-19. Original processing notes: Counts of nucleated cells, estimated from reference gene primer amplification, were obtained. Profiling relied on immunoSEQ multiplex PCR, and the TCRdb table lists in-frame clones only, not all of them. The V and J calls and clone size come from that table; D and trimming were worked out from the DNA. In the table there are more than 80,000 clones, 65% to 85% of which are singletons. With 2 bases removed from V and 1 base from J, the gap between germline ends came to 5 bases. The germline gives CDR1 SEHNR, CDR2 FQNEAQ (reference sequence). This CDR3 is built from 13 residues.

What was sequenced was peripheral blood. The receptor comes from a woman over 75 with active or convalescent COVID-19. V gene TRBV7-9 combines with J gene TRBJ1-1, with unresolved D. This CDR3 reads CASSLSGNTEAFF. In DNA form, the CDR3 reads TGTGCCAGCAGCTTATCAGGGAACACTGAAGCTTTCTTT.